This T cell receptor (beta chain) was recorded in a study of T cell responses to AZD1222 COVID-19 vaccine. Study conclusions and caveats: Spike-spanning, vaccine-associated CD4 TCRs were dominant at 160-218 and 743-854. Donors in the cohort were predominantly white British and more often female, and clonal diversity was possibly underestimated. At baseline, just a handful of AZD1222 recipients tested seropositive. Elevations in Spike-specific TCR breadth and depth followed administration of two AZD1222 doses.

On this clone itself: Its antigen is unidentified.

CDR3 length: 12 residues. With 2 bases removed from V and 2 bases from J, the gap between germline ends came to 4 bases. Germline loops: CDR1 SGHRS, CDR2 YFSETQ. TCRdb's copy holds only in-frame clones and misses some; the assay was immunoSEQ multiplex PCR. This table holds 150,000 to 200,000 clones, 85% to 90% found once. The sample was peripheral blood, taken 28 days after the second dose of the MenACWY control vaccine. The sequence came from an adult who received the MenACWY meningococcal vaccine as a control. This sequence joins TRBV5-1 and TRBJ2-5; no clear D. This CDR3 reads CASSFLQETQYF. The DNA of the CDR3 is TGCGCCAGCAGCTTCCTACAAGAGACCCAGTACTTC.